This T cell receptor beta chain was recovered during a study of cytomegalovirus exposure and HLA in healthy donors. 60 Vbeta and 13 Jbeta primers were used in PCR. Sequencing was performed with immunoSEQ multiplex PCR; in TCRdb, only in-frame clones are kept and a portion is missing. The sample shows approximately 280,000 clones, 75% to 90% of them seen only once. Trimming took 4 bases from V and 2 from J, leaving 9 bases between them. The CDR3 totals 13 residues. The germline V gene encodes CDR1 MNHEY and CDR2 SMNVEV (reference sequence). The chain is built from TRBV27 and TRBJ2-7, with a possible D match to TRBD1 (6 bases). The sequenced material came from PBMCs. This TCR was sampled from a middle-aged man in good health and CMV-seropositive. CDR3 in amino acids: CASSSQGTYEQYF. The DNA for the CDR3 is TGTGCCAGCAGTTCACAGGGCACCTACGAGCAGTACTTC.